This TCR beta chain was sequenced in a study of blood T cell repertoires in COVID-19. Study as a whole: Sites across the United States, Italy and Spain contributed samples from acute and convalescent COVID-19. The cDNA or gDNA used as material had been derived from T cells, B-cell-depleted T cells, or PBMCs.

How the authors handled the data: Amplification from reference gene primers served as the basis for estimated nucleated cell counts. Data came from immunoSEQ multiplex PCR; TCRdb stores just in-frame clones and leaves some out. The DNA gave D and trimming, while V, J and clone size come from that table. This table has some 230,000 clones, 70% to 90% appearing once. The length of the CDR3 is 12 residues. Germline V gene sequence: CDR1 SQVTM, CDR2 ANQGSEA. V shed 4 bases, J shed 7 bases, and the junction held 1 base outside the gene matches. The TCR sequence derives from a middle-aged man with acute or convalescent COVID-19. V is TRBV29-1 and J is TRBJ1-6, with 7 positions matching TRBD1. Sequencing was done on a sample of peripheral blood. The CDR3 sequence is CSVGTGNSPLHF. CDR3 sequence (DNA): TGCAGCGTTGGGACAGGCAATTCACCCCTCCACTTT.